The clone carrying this T cell receptor beta chain has at least ten counts. The junction had 10 bases not matched to a gene; V was cut back by 4 bases and J by 0 bases. The CDR3 spans 16 residues. Germline lookup yields CDR1 SGHRS and CDR2 YFSETQ. Here immunoSEQ multiplex PCR was the method, and the copy in TCRdb shows in-frame clones only, minus some. The repertoire holds over 200,000 clones, with about 85% as singletons. These data are taken from a study of blood T cell repertoires in COVID-19. Study-wide context: PBMCs, B-cell-depleted T cells, or T cells provided the cDNA or gDNA that made up the material.

This rearrangement joins TRBV5-1 to TRBJ2-7; 7 bases align to TRBD1. The clonotype was recovered from a man aged 60 to 75 who had recovered from COVID-19. Material: peripheral blood. The CDR3 DNA reads as TGCGCCAGCAGCCTAGGACATAGGGACAGCTCCTACGAGCAGTACTTC. Its protein is CASSLGHRDSSYEQYF.